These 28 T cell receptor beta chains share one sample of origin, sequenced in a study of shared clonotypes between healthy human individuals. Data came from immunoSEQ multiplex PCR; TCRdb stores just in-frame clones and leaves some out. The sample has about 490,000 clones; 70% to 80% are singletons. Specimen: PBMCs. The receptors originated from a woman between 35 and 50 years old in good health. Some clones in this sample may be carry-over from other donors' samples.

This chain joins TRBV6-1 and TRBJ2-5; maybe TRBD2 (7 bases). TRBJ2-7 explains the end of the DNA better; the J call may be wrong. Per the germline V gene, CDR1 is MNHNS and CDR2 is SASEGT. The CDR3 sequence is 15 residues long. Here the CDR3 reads CASSEEGGGPYEQYF. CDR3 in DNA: TGTGCCAGCAGTGAAGAAGGGGGAGGGCCCTACGAGCAGTACTTC.

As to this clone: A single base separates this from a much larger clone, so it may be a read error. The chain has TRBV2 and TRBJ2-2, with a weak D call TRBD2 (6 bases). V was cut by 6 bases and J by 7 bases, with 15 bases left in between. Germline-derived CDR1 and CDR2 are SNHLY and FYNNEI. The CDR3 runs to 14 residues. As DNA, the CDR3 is TGTGCCAGCAGGAGGGACTCGGGGATCGGGGAGCTGTTTTTT. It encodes CASRRDSGIGELFF.

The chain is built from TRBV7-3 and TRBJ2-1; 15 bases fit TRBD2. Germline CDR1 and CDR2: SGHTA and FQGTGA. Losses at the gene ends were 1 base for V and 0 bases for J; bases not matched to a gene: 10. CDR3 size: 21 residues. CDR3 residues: CASSLSGLAGGLPSSYNEQFF. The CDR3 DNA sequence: TGTGCCAGCAGCTTAAGCGGACTAGCGGGAGGGCTCCCGAGCTCCTACAATGAGCAGTTCTTC. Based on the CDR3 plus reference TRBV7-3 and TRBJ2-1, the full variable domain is GAGVSQTPSNKVTEKGKYVELRCDPISGHTALYWYRQSLGQGPEFLIYFQGTGAADDSGLPNDRFFAVRPEGSVSTLKIQRTERGDSAVYLCASSLSGLAGGLPSSYNEQFFGPGTRLTVL.

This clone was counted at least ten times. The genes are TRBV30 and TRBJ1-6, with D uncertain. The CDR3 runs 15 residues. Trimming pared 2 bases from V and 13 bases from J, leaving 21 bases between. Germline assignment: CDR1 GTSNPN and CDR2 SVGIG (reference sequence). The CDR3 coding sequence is TGTGCCTGGAGTAGACATCAAGGGCTGGGGTCCCCCCTCCACTTT. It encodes CAWSRHQGLGSPLHF.

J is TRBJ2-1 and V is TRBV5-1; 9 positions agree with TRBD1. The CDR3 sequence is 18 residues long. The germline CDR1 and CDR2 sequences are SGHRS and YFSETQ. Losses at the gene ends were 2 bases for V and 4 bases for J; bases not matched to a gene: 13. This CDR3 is CASSLQGARASGYNEQFF. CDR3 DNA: TGCGCCAGCAGCTTACAGGGGGCCAGGGCTAGCGGATACAATGAGCAGTTCTTC.

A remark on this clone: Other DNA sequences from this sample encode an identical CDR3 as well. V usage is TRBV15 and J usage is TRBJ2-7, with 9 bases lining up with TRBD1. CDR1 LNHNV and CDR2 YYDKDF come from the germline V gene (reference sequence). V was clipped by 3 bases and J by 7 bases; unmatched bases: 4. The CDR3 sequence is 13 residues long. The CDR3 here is CATSRDRGMEQYF. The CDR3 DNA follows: TGTGCCACCAGCAGGGACAGGGGTATGGAGCAGTACTTC. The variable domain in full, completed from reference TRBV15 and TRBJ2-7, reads DAMVIQNPRYQVTQFGKPVTLSCSQTLNHNVMYWYQQKSSQAPKLLFHYYDKDFNNEADTPDNFQSRRPNTSFCFLDIRSPGLGDTAMYLCATSRDRGMEQYFGPGTRLTVT.

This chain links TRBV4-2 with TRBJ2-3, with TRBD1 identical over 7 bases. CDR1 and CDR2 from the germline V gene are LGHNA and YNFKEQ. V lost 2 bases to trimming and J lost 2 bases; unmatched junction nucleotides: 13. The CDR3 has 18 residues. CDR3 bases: TGTGCCAGCAGCCAAAACACCGGGACAGAGAACCACACAGATACGCAGTATTTT. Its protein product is CASSQNTGTENHTDTQYF.

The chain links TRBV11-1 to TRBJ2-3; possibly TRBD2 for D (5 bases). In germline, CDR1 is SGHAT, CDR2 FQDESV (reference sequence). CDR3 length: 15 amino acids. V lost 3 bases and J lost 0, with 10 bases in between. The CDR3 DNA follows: TGTGCCAGCAGCTTCCAGCGGATTAGCACAGATACGCAGTATTTT. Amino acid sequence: CASSFQRISTDTQYF. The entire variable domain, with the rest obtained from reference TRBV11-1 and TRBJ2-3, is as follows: EAEVAQSPRYKITEKSQAVAFWCDPISGHATLYWYRQILGQGPELLVQFQDESVVDDSQLPKDRFSAERLKGVDSTLKIQPAELGDSAMYLCASSFQRISTDTQYFGPGTRLTVL.

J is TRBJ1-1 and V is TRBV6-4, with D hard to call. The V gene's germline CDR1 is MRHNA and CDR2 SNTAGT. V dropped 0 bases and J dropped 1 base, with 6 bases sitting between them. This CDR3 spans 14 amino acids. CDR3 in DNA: TGTGCCAGCAGTGACTCATATGAGAACACTGAAGCTTTCTTT. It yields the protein CASSDSYENTEAFF.

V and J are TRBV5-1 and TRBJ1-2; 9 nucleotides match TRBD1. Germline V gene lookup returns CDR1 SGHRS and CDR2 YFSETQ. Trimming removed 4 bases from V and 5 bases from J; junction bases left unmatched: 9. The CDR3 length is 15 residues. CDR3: CASSATGGARYGYTF. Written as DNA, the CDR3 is TGCGCCAGCAGCGCCACAGGGGGCGCGCGGTATGGCTACACCTTC.

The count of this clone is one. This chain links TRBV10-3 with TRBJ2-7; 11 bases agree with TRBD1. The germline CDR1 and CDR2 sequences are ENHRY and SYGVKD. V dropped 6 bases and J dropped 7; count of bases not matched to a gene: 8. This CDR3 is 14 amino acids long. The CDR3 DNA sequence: TGTGCCATCAGAGCCGGGACAGGGGGGTCTGAGCAGTACTTC. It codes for CAIRAGTGGSEQYF.

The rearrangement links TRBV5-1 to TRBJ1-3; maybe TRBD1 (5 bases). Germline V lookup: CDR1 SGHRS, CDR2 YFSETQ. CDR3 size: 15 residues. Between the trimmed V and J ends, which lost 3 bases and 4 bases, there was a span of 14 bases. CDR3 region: CASSSNGEGGNTIYF. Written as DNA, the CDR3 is TGCGCCAGCAGCTCGAACGGCGAGGGGGGAAACACCATATATTTT.

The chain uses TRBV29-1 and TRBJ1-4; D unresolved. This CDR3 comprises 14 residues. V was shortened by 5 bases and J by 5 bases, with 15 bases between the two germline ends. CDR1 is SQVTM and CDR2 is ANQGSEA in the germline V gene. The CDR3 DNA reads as TGCAGCGTTATCCACTCCGGCGCAAATGAAAAACTGTTTTTT. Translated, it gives CSVIHSGANEKLFF.

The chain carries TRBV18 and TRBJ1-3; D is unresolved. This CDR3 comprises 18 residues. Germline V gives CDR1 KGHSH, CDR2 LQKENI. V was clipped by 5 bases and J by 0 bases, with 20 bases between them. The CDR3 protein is CASSSKYSGVGSGNTIYF. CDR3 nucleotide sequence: TGTGCCAGCTCATCCAAATACAGCGGCGTCGGCTCTGGAAACACCATATATTTT.

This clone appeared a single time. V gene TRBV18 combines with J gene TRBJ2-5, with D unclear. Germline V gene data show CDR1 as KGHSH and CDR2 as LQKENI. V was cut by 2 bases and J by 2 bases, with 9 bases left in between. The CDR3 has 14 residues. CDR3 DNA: TGTGCCAGCTCACCAGCGTCTACTCAAGAGACCCAGTACTTC. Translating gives CASSPASTQETQYF.

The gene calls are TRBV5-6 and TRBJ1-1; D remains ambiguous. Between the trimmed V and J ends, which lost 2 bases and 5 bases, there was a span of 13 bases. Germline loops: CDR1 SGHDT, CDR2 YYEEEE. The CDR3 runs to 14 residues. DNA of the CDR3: TGTGCCAGCAGCTTCCGAGGGTACATGACTGAAGCTTTCTTT. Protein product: CASSFRGYMTEAFF.

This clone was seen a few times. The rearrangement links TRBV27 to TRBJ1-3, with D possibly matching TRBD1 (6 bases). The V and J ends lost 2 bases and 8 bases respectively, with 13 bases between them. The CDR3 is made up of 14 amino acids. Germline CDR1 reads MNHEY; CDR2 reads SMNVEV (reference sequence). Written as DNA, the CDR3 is TGTGCCAGCAGTTTAAACAGGGTCACAGACACCATATATTTT. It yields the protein CASSLNRVTDTIYF.

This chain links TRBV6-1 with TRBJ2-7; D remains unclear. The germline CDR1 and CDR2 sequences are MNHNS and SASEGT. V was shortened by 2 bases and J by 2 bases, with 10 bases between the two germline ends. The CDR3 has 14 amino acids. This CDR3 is CASSEWWPAYEQYF. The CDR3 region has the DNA TGTGCCAGCAGTGAATGGTGGCCAGCCTACGAGCAGTACTTC.

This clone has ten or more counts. CDR3 in amino acids: CASSWRGAGDGETQYF. In DNA form, the CDR3 reads TGCGCCAGCAGCTGGAGGGGAGCGGGAGATGGGGAGACCCAGTACTTC. The chain joins TRBV5-1 to TRBJ2-5, with 8 bases matching TRBD2. V shed 3 bases, J shed 5 bases, and the junction held 12 bases outside the gene matches. The CDR3 spans 16 residues. Germline V lookup: CDR1 SGHRS, CDR2 YFSETQ. Based on the CDR3 plus reference TRBV5-1 and TRBJ2-5, the full variable domain is KAGVTQTPRYLIKTRGQQVTLSCSPISGHRSVSWYQQTPGQGLQFLFEYFSETQRNKGNFPGRFSGRQFSNSRSEMNVSTLELGDSALYLCASSWRGAGDGETQYFGPGTRLLVL.

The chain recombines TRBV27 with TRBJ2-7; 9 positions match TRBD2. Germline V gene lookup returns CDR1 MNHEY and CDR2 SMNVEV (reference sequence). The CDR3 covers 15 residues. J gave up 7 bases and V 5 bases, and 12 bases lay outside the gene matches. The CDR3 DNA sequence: TGTGCCAGCAGTCCCCAGGCGGGAGGGCCTGGGGAGCAGTACTTC. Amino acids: CASSPQAGGPGEQYF.

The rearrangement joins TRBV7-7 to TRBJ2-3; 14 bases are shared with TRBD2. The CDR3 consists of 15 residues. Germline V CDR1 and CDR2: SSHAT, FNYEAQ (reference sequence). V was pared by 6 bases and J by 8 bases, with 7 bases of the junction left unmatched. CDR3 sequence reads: CASSFGTSGSTTQYF. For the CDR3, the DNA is TGTGCCAGCAGTTTTGGGACTAGCGGGAGTACTACGCAGTATTTT.

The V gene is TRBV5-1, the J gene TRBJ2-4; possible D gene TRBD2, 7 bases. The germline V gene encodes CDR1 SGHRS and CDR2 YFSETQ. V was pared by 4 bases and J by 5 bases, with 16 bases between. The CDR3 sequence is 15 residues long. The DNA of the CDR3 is TGCGCCAGCAGCGCTGGGGGGGCTTGGGAAAACATTCAGTACTTC. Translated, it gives CASSAGGAWENIQYF.

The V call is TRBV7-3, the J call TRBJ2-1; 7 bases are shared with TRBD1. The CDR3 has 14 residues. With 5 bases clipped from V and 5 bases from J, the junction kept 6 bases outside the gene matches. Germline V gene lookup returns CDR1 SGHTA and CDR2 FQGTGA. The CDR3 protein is CASSPWTGDNEQFF. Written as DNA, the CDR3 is TGTGCCAGCAGCCCATGGACAGGTGACAATGAGCAGTTCTTC.

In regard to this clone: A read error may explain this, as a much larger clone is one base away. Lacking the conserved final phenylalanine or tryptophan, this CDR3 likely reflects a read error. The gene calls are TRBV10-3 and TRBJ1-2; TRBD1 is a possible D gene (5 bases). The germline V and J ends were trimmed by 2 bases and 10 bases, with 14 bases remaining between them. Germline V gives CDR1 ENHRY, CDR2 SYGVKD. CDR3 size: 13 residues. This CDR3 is CAISERDRLFYTL. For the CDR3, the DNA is TGTGCCATCAGTGAGAGGGACCGCCTCTTCTACACCCTC.

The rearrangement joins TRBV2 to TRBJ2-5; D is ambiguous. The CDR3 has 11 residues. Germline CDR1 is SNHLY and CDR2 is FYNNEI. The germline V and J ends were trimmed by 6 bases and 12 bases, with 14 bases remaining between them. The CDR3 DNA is TGTGCCAGCAGGTTCGAGCGATCCAAGTACTTC. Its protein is CASRFERSKYF.

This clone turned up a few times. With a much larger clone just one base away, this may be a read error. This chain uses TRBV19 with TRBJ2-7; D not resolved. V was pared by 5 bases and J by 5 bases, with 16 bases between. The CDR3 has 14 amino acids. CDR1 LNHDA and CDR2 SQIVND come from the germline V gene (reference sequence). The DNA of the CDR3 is TGTGCCAGTAGTCGCGGTACAGTTACCCACGAGCAGTACTTC. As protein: CASSRGTVTHEQYF.

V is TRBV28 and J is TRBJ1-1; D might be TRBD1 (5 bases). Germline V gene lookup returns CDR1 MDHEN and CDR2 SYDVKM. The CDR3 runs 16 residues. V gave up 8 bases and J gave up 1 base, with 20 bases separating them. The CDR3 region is CASQVIGKQANTEAFF. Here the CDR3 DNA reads TGTGCCAGCCAGGTAATCGGAAAACAGGCGAACACTGAAGCTTTCTTT.

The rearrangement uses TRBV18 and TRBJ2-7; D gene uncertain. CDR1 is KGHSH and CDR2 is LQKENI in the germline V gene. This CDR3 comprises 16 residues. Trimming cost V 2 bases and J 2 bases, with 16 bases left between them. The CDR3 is CASSPWADEGAYEQYF. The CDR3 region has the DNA TGTGCCAGCTCACCATGGGCCGATGAAGGAGCCTACGAGCAGTACTTC. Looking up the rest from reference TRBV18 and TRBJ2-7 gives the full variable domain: NAGVMQNPRHLVRRRGQEARLRCSPMKGHSHVYWYRQLPEEGLKFMVYLQKENIIDESGMPKERFSAEFPKEGPSILRIQQVVRGDSAAYFCASSPWADEGAYEQYFGPGTRLTVT.